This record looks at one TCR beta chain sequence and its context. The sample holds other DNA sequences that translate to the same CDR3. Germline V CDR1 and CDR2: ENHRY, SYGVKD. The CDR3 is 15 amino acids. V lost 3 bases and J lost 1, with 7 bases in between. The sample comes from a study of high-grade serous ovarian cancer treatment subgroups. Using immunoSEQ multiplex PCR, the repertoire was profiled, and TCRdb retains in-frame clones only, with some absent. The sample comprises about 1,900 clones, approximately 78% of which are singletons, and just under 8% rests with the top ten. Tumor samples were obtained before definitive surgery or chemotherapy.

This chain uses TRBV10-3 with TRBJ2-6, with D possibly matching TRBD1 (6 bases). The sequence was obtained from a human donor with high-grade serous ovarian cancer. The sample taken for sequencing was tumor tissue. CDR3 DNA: TGTGCCATCAGTGACAGGGGTTCTGGGGCCAACGTCCTGACTTTC. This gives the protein CAISDRGSGANVLTF.